This TCR beta chain was sequenced in a study of cytomegalovirus exposure and HLA in healthy donors. Overall study context: Of the donors genotyped, about 410 in all, around 76% fell in the Caucasian-associated ancestry cluster.

The PCR was carried out with 60 Vbeta primers and 13 Jbeta primers. Sequenced by immunoSEQ multiplex PCR; TCRdb stores in-frame clones only, minus some. The sample has over 150,000 clones, approximately 79% seen once. CDR3 length: 15 residues. Trimming left V 5 bases short and J 0 bases short, with 8 bases between. In germline, CDR1 is MDHEN, CDR2 SYDVKM. This receptor was taken from a man between 60 and 75 years old in good health and CMV-seronegative. Sequences were obtained from PBMCs. The chain uses TRBV28 and TRBJ2-6, with no clear D. For the CDR3, the DNA is TGTGCCAGCAGTACTCCCTTCTCTGGGGCCAACGTCCTGACTTTC. The encoded protein is CASSTPFSGANVLTF.